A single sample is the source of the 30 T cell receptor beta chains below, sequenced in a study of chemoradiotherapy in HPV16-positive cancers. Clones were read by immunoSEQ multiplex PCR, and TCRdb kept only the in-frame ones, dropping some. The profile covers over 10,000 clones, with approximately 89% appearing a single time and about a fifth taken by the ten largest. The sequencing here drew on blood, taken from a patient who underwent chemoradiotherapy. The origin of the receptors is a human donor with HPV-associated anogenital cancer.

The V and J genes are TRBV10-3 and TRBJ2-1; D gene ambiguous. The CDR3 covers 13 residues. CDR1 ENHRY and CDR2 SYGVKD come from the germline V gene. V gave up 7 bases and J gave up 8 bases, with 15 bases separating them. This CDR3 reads CAINTPTTHEQFF. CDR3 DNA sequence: TGTGCCATCAATACCCCCACTACCCATGAGCAGTTCTTC.

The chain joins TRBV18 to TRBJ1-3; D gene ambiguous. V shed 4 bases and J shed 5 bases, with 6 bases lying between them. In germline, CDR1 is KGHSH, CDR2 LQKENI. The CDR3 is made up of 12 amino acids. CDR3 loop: CASSLARNTIYF. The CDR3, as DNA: TGTGCCAGCTCACTCGCGCGAAACACCATATATTTT.

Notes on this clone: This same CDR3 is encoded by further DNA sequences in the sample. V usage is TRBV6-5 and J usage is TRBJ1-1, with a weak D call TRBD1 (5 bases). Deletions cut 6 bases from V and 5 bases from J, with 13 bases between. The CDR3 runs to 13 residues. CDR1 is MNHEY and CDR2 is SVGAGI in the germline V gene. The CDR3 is CASSRQGWTEAFF. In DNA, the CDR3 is TGTGCCAGCAGCCGGCAGGGATGGACTGAAGCTTTCTTT.

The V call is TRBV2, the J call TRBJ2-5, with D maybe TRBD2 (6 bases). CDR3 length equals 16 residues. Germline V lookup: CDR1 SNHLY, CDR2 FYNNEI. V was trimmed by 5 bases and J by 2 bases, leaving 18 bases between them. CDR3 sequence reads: CASSPSTSPGQETQYF. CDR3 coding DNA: TGTGCCAGCAGTCCCTCAACTAGCCCAGGACAAGAGACCCAGTACTTC.

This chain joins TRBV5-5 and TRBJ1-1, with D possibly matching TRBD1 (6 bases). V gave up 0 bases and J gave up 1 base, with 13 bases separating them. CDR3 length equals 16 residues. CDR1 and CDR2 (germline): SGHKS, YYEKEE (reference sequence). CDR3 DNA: TGTGCCAGCAGCTTGGGGCAGGGGCTGGGGAACACTGAAGCTTTCTTT. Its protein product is CASSLGQGLGNTEAFF.

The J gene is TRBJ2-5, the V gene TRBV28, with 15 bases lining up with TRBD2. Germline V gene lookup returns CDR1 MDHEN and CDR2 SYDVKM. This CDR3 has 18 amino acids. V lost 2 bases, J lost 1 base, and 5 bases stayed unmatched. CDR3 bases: TGTGCCAGCAGTTTAGGGACTAGCGGGAGGTGGGGCCAAGAGACCCAGTACTTC. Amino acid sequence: CASSLGTSGRWGQETQYF.

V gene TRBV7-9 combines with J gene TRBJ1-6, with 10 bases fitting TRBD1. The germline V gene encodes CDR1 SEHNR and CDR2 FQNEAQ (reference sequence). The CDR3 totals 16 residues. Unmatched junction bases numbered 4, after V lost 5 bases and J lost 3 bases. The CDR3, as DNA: TGTGCCAGCAGCCTGGGACAGGGGTTCTATAATTCACCCCTCCACTTT. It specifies CASSLGQGFYNSPLHF.

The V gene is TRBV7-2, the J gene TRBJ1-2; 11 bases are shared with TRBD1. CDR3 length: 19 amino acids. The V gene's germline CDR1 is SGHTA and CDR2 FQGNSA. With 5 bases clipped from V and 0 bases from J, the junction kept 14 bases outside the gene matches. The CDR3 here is CASSVRVMGQGESNYGYTF. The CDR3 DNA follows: TGTGCCAGCAGCGTCAGAGTGATGGGACAGGGGGAATCTAACTATGGCTACACCTTC.

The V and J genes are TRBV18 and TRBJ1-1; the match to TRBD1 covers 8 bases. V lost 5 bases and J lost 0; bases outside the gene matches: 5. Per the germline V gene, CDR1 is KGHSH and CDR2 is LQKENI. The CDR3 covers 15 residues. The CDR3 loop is CASSSTGVVNTEAFF. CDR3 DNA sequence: TGTGCCAGCTCATCGACAGGGGTGGTGAACACTGAAGCTTTCTTT.

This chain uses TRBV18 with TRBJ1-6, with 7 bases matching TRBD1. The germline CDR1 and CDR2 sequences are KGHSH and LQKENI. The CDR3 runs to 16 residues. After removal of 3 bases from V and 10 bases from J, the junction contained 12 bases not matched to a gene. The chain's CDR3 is CASSPTSTGMGSPLHF. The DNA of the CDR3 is TGTGCCAGCTCACCTACTTCGACAGGGATGGGCTCACCCCTCCACTTT.

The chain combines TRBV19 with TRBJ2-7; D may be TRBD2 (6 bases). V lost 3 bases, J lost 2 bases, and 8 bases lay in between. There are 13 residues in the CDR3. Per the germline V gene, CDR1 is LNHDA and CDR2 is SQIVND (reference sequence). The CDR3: CASSMEGAYEQYF. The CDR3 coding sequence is TGTGCCAGTAGTATGGAGGGAGCCTACGAGCAGTACTTC.

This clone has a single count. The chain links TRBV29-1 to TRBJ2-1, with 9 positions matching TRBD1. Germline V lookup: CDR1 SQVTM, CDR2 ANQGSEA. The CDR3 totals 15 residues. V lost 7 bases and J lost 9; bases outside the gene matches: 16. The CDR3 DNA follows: TGCAGCGATGGACTACCGGGACAGGGTGGAGGTGAGCAGTTCTTC. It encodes CSDGLPGQGGGEQFF.

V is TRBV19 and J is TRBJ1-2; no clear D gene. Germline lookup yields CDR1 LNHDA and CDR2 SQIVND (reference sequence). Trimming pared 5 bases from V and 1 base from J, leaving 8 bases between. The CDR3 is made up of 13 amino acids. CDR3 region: CASSPTLNYGYTF. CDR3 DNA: TGTGCCAGTAGTCCGACCCTTAACTATGGCTACACCTTC.

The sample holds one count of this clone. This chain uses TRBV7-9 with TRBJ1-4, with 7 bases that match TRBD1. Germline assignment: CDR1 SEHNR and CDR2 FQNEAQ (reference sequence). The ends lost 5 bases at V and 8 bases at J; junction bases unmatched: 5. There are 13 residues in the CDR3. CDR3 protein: CASSIGQDEKLFF. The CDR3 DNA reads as TGTGCCAGCAGCATAGGACAGGACGAAAAACTGTTTTTT.

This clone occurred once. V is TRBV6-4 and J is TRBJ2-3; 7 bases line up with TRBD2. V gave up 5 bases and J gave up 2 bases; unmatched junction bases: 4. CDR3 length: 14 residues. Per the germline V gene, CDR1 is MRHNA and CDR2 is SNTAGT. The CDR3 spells CASSQGLYTDTQYF. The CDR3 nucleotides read TGTGCCAGCAGTCAGGGACTATACACAGATACGCAGTATTTT.

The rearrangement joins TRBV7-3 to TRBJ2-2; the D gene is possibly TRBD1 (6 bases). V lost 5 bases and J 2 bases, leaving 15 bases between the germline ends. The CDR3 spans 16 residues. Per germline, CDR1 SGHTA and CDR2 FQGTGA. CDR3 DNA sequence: TGTGCCAGCAGCCCGGACAGCGCTACTAACACCGGGGAGCTGTTTTTT. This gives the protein CASSPDSATNTGELFF.

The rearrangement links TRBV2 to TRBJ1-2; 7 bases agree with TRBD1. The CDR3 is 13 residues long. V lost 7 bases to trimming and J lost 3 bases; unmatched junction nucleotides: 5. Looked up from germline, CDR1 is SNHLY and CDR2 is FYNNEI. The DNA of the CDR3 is TGTGCCAGCATTCAACAGGGGTACTATGGCTACACCTTC. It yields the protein CASIQQGYYGYTF. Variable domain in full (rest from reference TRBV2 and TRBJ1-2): EPEVTQTPSHQVTQMGQEVILRCVPISNHLYFYWYRQILGQKVEFLVSFYNNEISEKSEIFDDQFSVERPDGSNFTLKIRSTKLEDSAMYFCASIQQGYYGYTFGSGTRLTVV.

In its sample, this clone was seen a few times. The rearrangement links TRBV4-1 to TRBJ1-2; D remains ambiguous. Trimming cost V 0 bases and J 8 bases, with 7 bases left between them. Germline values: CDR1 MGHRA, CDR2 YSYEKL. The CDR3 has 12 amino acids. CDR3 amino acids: CASSQDGEGYTF. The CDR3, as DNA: TGCGCCAGCAGCCAAGATGGAGAGGGCTACACCTTC.

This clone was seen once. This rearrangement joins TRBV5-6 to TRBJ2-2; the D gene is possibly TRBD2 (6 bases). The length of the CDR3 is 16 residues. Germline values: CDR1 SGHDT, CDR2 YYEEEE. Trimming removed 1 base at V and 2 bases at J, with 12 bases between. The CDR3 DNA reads TGTGCCAGCAGCTTGAGTCTAGCGTTTAACACCGGGGAGCTGTTTTTT. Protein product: CASSLSLAFNTGELFF.

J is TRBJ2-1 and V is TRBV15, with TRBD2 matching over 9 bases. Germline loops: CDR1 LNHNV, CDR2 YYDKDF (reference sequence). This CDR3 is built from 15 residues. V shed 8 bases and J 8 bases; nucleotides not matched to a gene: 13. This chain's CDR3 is CATLKLIAGEDEQFF. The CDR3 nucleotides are TGTGCCACCCTGAAGTTGATAGCGGGGGAGGATGAGCAGTTCTTC. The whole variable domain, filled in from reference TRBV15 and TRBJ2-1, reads DAMVIQNPRYQVTQFGKPVTLSCSQTLNHNVMYWYQQKSSQAPKLLFHYYDKDFNNEADTPDNFQSRRPNTSFCFLDIRSPGLGDTAMYLCATLKLIAGEDEQFFGPGTRLTVL.

CDR3 DNA sequence: TGTGCCTGTAGACCCGGGACGGTGAACACTGAAGCTTTCTTT. It encodes CACRPGTVNTEAFF. This chain joins TRBV30 and TRBJ1-1; D possibly corresponds to TRBD1 (5 bases). The ends were cut back, 6 bases at V and 0 bases at J, with 14 bases in the middle. Germline V CDR1 and CDR2: GTSNPN, SVGIG (reference sequence). The CDR3 extends over 14 amino acids.

CDR3 protein: CASSPRGVGYEQYF. CDR3 in DNA: TGTGCCAGCAGTCCGCGAGGGGTTGGTTACGAGCAGTACTTC. The rearrangement links TRBV28 to TRBJ2-7; TRBD1 or TRBD2 may be the D gene (5 bases each). This CDR3 is 14 amino acids long. The V gene lost 5 bases and the J gene lost 4 bases, with 15 bases spanning the gap. Per the germline V gene, CDR1 is MDHEN and CDR2 is SYDVKM.

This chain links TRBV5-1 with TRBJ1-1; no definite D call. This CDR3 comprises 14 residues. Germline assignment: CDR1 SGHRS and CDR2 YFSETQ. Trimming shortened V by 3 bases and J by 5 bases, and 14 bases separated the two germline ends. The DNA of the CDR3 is TGCGCCAGCAGCTCCTCGAATCTGGGGACTGAAGCTTTCTTT. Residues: CASSSSNLGTEAFF.

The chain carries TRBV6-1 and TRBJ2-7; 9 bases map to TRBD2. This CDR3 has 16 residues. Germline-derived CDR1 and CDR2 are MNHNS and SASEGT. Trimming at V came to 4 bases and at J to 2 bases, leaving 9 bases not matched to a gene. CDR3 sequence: CASSGRRGGGAYEQYF. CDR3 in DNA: TGTGCCAGCAGTGGAAGAAGGGGCGGGGGGGCCTACGAGCAGTACTTC.

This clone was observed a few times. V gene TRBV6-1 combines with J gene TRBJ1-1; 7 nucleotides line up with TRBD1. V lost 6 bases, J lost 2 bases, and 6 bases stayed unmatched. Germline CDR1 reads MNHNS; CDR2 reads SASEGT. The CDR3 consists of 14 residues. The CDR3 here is CASRTGTDNTEAFF. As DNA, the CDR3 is TGTGCCAGCAGAACCGGGACAGACAACACTGAAGCTTTCTTT.

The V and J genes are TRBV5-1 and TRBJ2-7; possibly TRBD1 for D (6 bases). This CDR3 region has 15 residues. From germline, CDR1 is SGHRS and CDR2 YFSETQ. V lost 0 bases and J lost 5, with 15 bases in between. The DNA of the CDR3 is TGCGCCAGCAGCTTGGTTCTGGGGGCGGTTGACGAGCAGTACTTC. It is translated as CASSLVLGAVDEQYF.

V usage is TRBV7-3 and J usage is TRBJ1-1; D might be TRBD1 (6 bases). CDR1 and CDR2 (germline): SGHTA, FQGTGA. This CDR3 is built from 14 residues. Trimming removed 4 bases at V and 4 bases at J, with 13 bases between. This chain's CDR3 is CASSSTGGATEAFF. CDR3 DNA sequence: TGTGCCAGCAGCTCTACCGGGGGGGCCACTGAAGCTTTCTTT.

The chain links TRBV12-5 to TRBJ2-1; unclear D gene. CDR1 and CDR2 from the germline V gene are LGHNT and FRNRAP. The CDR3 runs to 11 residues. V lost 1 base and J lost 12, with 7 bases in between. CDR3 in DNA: TGTGCTAGTGGTTTGGAAACCCCGCAGTTCTTC. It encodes CASGLETPQFF.

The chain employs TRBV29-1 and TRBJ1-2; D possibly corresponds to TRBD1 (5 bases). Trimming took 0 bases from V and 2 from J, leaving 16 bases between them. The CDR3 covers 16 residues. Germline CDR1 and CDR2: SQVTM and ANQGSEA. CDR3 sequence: CSVEDGGAARNYGYTF. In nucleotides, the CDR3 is TGCAGCGTTGAAGACGGAGGGGCAGCTAGAAACTATGGCTACACCTTC.

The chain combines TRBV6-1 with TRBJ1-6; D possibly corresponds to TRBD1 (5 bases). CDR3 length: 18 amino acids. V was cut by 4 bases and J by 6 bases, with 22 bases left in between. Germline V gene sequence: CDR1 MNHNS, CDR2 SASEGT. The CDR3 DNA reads TGTGCCAGCAGTGTGACAGCTCGAACTGGCGGAGTTAATTCACCCCTCCACTTT. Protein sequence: CASSVTARTGGVNSPLHF.